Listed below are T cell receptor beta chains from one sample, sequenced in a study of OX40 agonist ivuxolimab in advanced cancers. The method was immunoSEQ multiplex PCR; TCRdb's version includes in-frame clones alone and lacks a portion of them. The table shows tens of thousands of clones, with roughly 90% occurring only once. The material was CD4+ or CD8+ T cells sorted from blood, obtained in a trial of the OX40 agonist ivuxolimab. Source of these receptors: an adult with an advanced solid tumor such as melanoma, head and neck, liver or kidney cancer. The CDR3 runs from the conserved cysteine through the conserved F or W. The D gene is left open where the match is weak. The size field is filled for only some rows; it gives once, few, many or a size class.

CDR3 DNA: TGTGCCAGCAGCCCAGGCTGGGCTCCGTACGAGCAGTACTTC; CDR3 protein: CASSPGWAPYEQYF; D gene: -; CDR3 length: 14; J gene: TRBJ2-7; clone size: -; V gene: TRBV27
CDR3 DNA: TGTGCCAGCAGAGGCAGCAACTCTGGAAACACCATATATTTT; CDR3 protein: CASRGSNSGNTIYF; D gene: -; CDR3 length: 14; J gene: TRBJ1-3; clone size: once; V gene: TRBV5-5
CDR3 DNA: TGTGCCTGGAGTGTTGGAGTAGGGTATGAGCAGTTCTTC; CDR3 protein: CAWSVGVGYEQFF; D gene: -; CDR3 length: 13; J gene: TRBJ2-1; clone size: -; V gene: TRBV30
CDR3 DNA: TGCAGCGTTGCCCCGACGGTGGGCAAAAACATTCAGTACTTC; CDR3 protein: CSVAPTVGKNIQYF; D gene: -; CDR3 length: 14; J gene: TRBJ2-4; clone size: -; V gene: TRBV29-1
CDR3 DNA: TGCGCCAGCAGCCAAGAGTTTTACACCCCCGTGACTGAAGCTTTCTTT; CDR3 protein: CASSQEFYTPVTEAFF; D gene: -; CDR3 length: 16; J gene: TRBJ1-1; clone size: -; V gene: TRBV4-1
CDR3 DNA: TGTGCCAGCAGCTTTACCGGGACAGGGACCAAAGGGTTCTTC; CDR3 protein: CASSFTGTGTKGFF; D gene: TRBD1; CDR3 length: 14; J gene: TRBJ2-1; clone size: -; V gene: TRBV5-4
CDR3 DNA: TGTGCCAGCACCCGGACAGGGGGCGCCATAGGTTTTGATGGCTACACCTTC; CDR3 protein: CASTRTGGAIGFDGYTF; D gene: TRBD1; CDR3 length: 17; J gene: TRBJ1-2; clone size: -; V gene: TRBV2
CDR3 DNA: TGTGCCAGCAGCTTTATGATAGCGGGGGCGGGTGAGCAGTACTTC; CDR3 protein: CASSFMIAGAGEQYF; D gene: TRBD2; CDR3 length: 15; J gene: TRBJ2-7; clone size: -; V gene: TRBV5-5
CDR3 DNA: TGTGCCTGGGAGCCGGGGGGTCCCGGGGAGCTGTTTTTT; CDR3 protein: CAWEPGGPGELFF; D gene: TRBD2; CDR3 length: 13; J gene: TRBJ2-2; clone size: -; V gene: TRBV30
CDR3 DNA: TGTGCCATCAGTGAGTCCTCGGGACAGGGGTACGAGCAGTACTTC; CDR3 protein: CAISESSGQGYEQYF; D gene: TRBD1; CDR3 length: 15; J gene: TRBJ2-7; clone size: -; V gene: TRBV10-3
CDR3 DNA: TGCGCCAGCAGCCAGGGGTCAGGGACAGATACGCAGTATTTT; CDR3 protein: CASSQGSGTDTQYF; D gene: -; CDR3 length: 14; J gene: TRBJ2-3; clone size: -; V gene: TRBV4-1
CDR3 DNA: TGTGCCATCAGTGGACCGGGACAGGGGGCTCTCCCCGGGGAGCTGTTTTTT; CDR3 protein: CAISGPGQGALPGELFF; D gene: TRBD1; CDR3 length: 17; J gene: TRBJ2-2; clone size: -; V gene: TRBV10-3
CDR3 DNA: TGTGCCAGCAGCTTCACCTCCCCGGGACTAGCGGGGGGGGTGAACACCGGGGAGCTGTTTTTT; CDR3 protein: CASSFTSPGLAGGVNTGELFF; D gene: TRBD2; CDR3 length: 21; J gene: TRBJ2-2; clone size: -; V gene: TRBV7-3
CDR3 DNA: TGTGCCTGGAGTGTCAGGACTAGCGGGGGGTCACCAATCAGCACAGATACGCAGTATTTT; CDR3 protein: CAWSVRTSGGSPISTDTQYF; D gene: TRBD2; CDR3 length: 20; J gene: TRBJ2-3; clone size: -; V gene: TRBV30
CDR3 DNA: TGTGCCAGCAGCGTAGGACAGGACTCTGGAAACACCATATATTTT; CDR3 protein: CASSVGQDSGNTIYF; D gene: -; CDR3 length: 15; J gene: TRBJ1-3; clone size: -; V gene: TRBV9
CDR3 DNA: TGTGCCAGCAGCCGTGGGTGGGGGGAATCCTATAATTCACCCCTCCACTTT; CDR3 protein: CASSRGWGESYNSPLHF; D gene: -; CDR3 length: 17; J gene: TRBJ1-6; clone size: -; V gene: TRBV9
CDR3 DNA: TGCGCCAGCAGCGATATGACAGGGTTCTCTGGGGCCAACGTCCTGACTTTC; CDR3 protein: CASSDMTGFSGANVLTF; D gene: TRBD1; CDR3 length: 17; J gene: TRBJ2-6; clone size: -; V gene: TRBV4-3
CDR3 DNA: TGTGCCAGCAGTGAAGCGCGGGTGAACACCATATATTTT; CDR3 protein: CASSEARVNTIYF; D gene: -; CDR3 length: 13; J gene: TRBJ1-3; clone size: -; V gene: TRBV6-1
CDR3 DNA: TGTGCCAGCAGCCCAACGCGGGAATCACCCCTCCACTTT; CDR3 protein: CASSPTRESPLHF; D gene: -; CDR3 length: 13; J gene: TRBJ1-6; clone size: -; V gene: TRBV9
CDR3 DNA: TGTGCCAGCAAGAACACTGAAGCTTTCTTT; CDR3 protein: CASKNTEAFF; D gene: -; CDR3 length: 10; J gene: TRBJ1-1; clone size: -; V gene: TRBV6-6
CDR3 DNA: TGTGCCAGCAGCTTGGCGCTAGCAGGTAGGGGCTACACCTTC; CDR3 protein: CASSLALAGRGYTF; D gene: -; CDR3 length: 14; J gene: TRBJ1-2; clone size: -; V gene: TRBV5-8
CDR3 DNA: TGTGCCAGCAGCCTCGGGACAGGGCCACCGTACGAGCAGTACTTC; CDR3 protein: CASSLGTGPPYEQYF; D gene: TRBD1; CDR3 length: 15; J gene: TRBJ2-7; clone size: -; V gene: TRBV28
CDR3 DNA: TGTGCCAGCAGCGAAGGGGGGACTAATGAAAAACTGTTTTTT; CDR3 protein: CASSEGGTNEKLFF; D gene: -; CDR3 length: 14; J gene: TRBJ1-4; clone size: -; V gene: TRBV11-3
CDR3 DNA: TGTGCCAGCAGTCTGACAGGGTTTTTCTCTGGAAACACCATATATTTT; CDR3 protein: CASSLTGFFSGNTIYF; D gene: TRBD1; CDR3 length: 16; J gene: TRBJ1-3; clone size: medium-sized; V gene: TRBV14
CDR3 DNA: TGTGCCAGCAGTTTCGAGTTCACAGGGGGAAATTCACCCCTCCACTTT; CDR3 protein: CASSFEFTGGNSPLHF; D gene: TRBD1; CDR3 length: 16; J gene: TRBJ1-6; clone size: -; V gene: TRBV6-5
CDR3 DNA: TGTGCCAGCATCCCTGAGGGGTTCGGCAATCAGCCCCAGCATTTT; CDR3 protein: CASIPEGFGNQPQHF; D gene: -; CDR3 length: 15; J gene: TRBJ1-5; clone size: -; V gene: TRBV6-1
CDR3 DNA: TGCGCCAGCAAACTCGAAAATGAGCAGTTCTTC; CDR3 protein: CASKLENEQFF; D gene: -; CDR3 length: 11; J gene: TRBJ2-1; clone size: -; V gene: TRBV5-1
CDR3 DNA: TGTGCCAGCAAAACAGGGGAGAGTCAGCCCCAGCATTTT; CDR3 protein: CASKTGESQPQHF; D gene: TRBD1; CDR3 length: 13; J gene: TRBJ1-5; clone size: -; V gene: TRBV6-5
CDR3 DNA: TGCAGTGCTGGAAGGGGGCTCGGGGCTTTCTTT; CDR3 protein: CSAGRGLGAFF; D gene: TRBD1; CDR3 length: 11; J gene: TRBJ1-1; clone size: few; V gene: TRBV20-1
CDR3 DNA: TGTGCCAGCAGCTTAACAGGGAGGGCCAGCAATCAGCCCCAGCATTTT; CDR3 protein: CASSLTGRASNQPQHF; D gene: -; CDR3 length: 16; J gene: TRBJ1-5; clone size: -; V gene: TRBV7-3
CDR3 DNA: TGTGCCAGCAGTCATCCAGCACAAGGGGGCGTAGAGACCCAGTACTTC; CDR3 protein: CASSHPAQGGVETQYF; D gene: TRBD1; CDR3 length: 16; J gene: TRBJ2-5; clone size: -; V gene: TRBV11-1
CDR3 DNA: TGTGCCAGTAGCCCGGGGAGAACTGAAGCTTTCTTT; CDR3 protein: CASSPGRTEAFF; D gene: -; CDR3 length: 12; J gene: TRBJ1-1; clone size: -; V gene: TRBV19
CDR3 DNA: TGTGCCTGGAGCCCCGGGACCCACTACGAGCAGTACTTC; CDR3 protein: CAWSPGTHYEQYF; D gene: -; CDR3 length: 13; J gene: TRBJ2-7; clone size: -; V gene: TRBV30
CDR3 DNA: TGTGCCATCAGTGAGCACCCGGGACAGGGACCCTCCTACGAGCAGTACTTC; CDR3 protein: CAISEHPGQGPSYEQYF; D gene: TRBD1; CDR3 length: 17; J gene: TRBJ2-7; clone size: -; V gene: TRBV10-3
CDR3 DNA: TGCGCCAGCAGCCTTGGCGGGGCTAACACCGGGGAGCTGTTTTTT; CDR3 protein: CASSLGGANTGELFF; D gene: -; CDR3 length: 15; J gene: TRBJ2-2; clone size: -; V gene: TRBV5-1
CDR3 DNA: TGTGCCAGCAGCCCAAAAAGGGATGAAAAACTGTTTTTT; CDR3 protein: CASSPKRDEKLFF; D gene: -; CDR3 length: 13; J gene: TRBJ1-4; clone size: -; V gene: TRBV7-2
CDR3 DNA: TGTGCCAGCACACGGGGGGGTTACACTGAAGCTTTCTTT; CDR3 protein: CASTRGGYTEAFF; D gene: -; CDR3 length: 13; J gene: TRBJ1-1; clone size: -; V gene: TRBV11-1
CDR3 DNA: TGTGCCAGCAGCGCGGGACCTCACTTTACAGATACGCAGTATTTT; CDR3 protein: CASSAGPHFTDTQYF; D gene: -; CDR3 length: 15; J gene: TRBJ2-3; clone size: once; V gene: TRBV9
CDR3 DNA: TGTGCCAGCAGCTTAGGGTGGCGGGACAGGAACACAGATACGCAGTATTTT; CDR3 protein: CASSLGWRDRNTDTQYF; D gene: TRBD1; CDR3 length: 17; J gene: TRBJ2-3; clone size: -; V gene: TRBV7-9
CDR3 DNA: TGCGCCAGCAGCTTGCTGGGCCTTGAGGGAGAGACCCAGTACTTC; CDR3 protein: CASSLLGLEGETQYF; D gene: -; CDR3 length: 15; J gene: TRBJ2-5; clone size: -; V gene: TRBV5-1
CDR3 DNA: TGCGCCAGCAGTCCAAACCGGGACAGGGGCTTGGCGTACTTC; CDR3 protein: CASSPNRDRGLAYF; D gene: TRBD1; CDR3 length: 14; J gene: TRBJ2-7; clone size: -; V gene: TRBV5-1
CDR3 DNA: TGTGCCAGCAGCTTAGTGCCTTACAATCAGCCCCAGCATTTT; CDR3 protein: CASSLVPYNQPQHF; D gene: -; CDR3 length: 14; J gene: TRBJ1-5; clone size: -; V gene: TRBV11-2
CDR3 DNA: TGTGCCAGCAGTTCTGGGGGGGGAAAGCTGAATGAGCAGTTCTTC; CDR3 protein: CASSSGGGKLNEQFF; D gene: TRBD2; CDR3 length: 15; J gene: TRBJ2-1; clone size: once; V gene: TRBV6-5
CDR3 DNA: TGTGCCAGTACCCCCCAGGGACAGGGGCCTAACTATGGCTACACCTTC; CDR3 protein: CASTPQGQGPNYGYTF; D gene: TRBD1; CDR3 length: 16; J gene: TRBJ1-2; clone size: -; V gene: TRBV19
CDR3 DNA: TGCGCCAGCAGCTTGGCTGCAGGGCCAAGCTCCTACAATGAGCAGTTCTTC; CDR3 protein: CASSLAAGPSSYNEQFF; D gene: -; CDR3 length: 17; J gene: TRBJ2-1; clone size: -; V gene: TRBV5-1
CDR3 DNA: TGCGCCAGCAGCCCCAGGGGGCGCGCGGATGGCTACACCTTC; CDR3 protein: CASSPRGRADGYTF; D gene: TRBD1; CDR3 length: 14; J gene: TRBJ1-2; clone size: once; V gene: TRBV5-1
CDR3 DNA: TGTGCCAGCAGCTTGGCGGGCGGGACCGGGGAGCTGTTTTTT; CDR3 protein: CASSLAGGTGELFF; D gene: -; CDR3 length: 14; J gene: TRBJ2-2; clone size: -; V gene: TRBV5-6
CDR3 DNA: TGTGCCAGCAGCACGGACGGTTTCCTTAATGAAAAACTGTTTTTT; CDR3 protein: CASSTDGFLNEKLFF; D gene: -; CDR3 length: 15; J gene: TRBJ1-4; clone size: -; V gene: TRBV9
CDR3 DNA: TGTGCCAGCAGCTTAGTGAACAGGCAGAGCACTGAAGCTTTCTTT; CDR3 protein: CASSLVNRQSTEAFF; D gene: -; CDR3 length: 15; J gene: TRBJ1-1; clone size: once; V gene: TRBV11-1
CDR3 DNA: TGCAGCGTTGAACACTCCCGGGGGGGCACTGAAGCTTTCTTT; CDR3 protein: CSVEHSRGGTEAFF; D gene: -; CDR3 length: 14; J gene: TRBJ1-1; clone size: -; V gene: TRBV29-1
CDR3 DNA: TGCGCCAGCAGGGATGACAGACTCAATGAAAAACTGTTTTTT; CDR3 protein: CASRDDRLNEKLFF; D gene: -; CDR3 length: 14; J gene: TRBJ1-4; clone size: -; V gene: TRBV5-1
CDR3 DNA: TGTGCCAGCAGCTTGGGGACAGGGGATAGCAATCAGCCCCAGCATTTT; CDR3 protein: CASSLGTGDSNQPQHF; D gene: TRBD1; CDR3 length: 16; J gene: TRBJ1-5; clone size: once; V gene: TRBV5-6
CDR3 DNA: TGTGCCATCAGTGGGGCCGGGACAGGGAATTCACCCCTCCACTTT; CDR3 protein: CAISGAGTGNSPLHF; D gene: TRBD1; CDR3 length: 15; J gene: TRBJ1-6; clone size: -; V gene: TRBV10-3
CDR3 DNA: TGTGCCAGTAGTATTGGGACTAGCGAGTACGAGCAGTACTTC; CDR3 protein: CASSIGTSEYEQYF; D gene: TRBD2; CDR3 length: 14; J gene: TRBJ2-7; clone size: -; V gene: TRBV19